These T cell receptor beta chains were read from a single sample in a study of T cells in Graves' hyperthyroidism and ophthalmopathy. In TCRdb, the multiplex PCR reads were re-called with MiXCR into one record per CDR3 protein. Seen here are some 490,000 distinct CDR3 sequences, around 15% observed once, and the top ten hold 25% to 35%. Input material: blood. All receptors derive from a woman in her twenties or thirties with Graves' ophthalmopathy. CDR3s include the opening cysteine and the closing phenylalanine or tryptophan. D genes are given only for firm matches. Part of the rows lack a size; the others show once, few, many or a class for expanded clones.

>-|TRBV15|TRBJ2-2|few
CATSRDSYGELFF
TGTGCCACCAGCAGAGACTCGTACGGGGAGCTGTTTTTT
>-|TRBV28|TRBJ1-5|few
CASSLTVQPQHF
TGTGCCAGCAGTTTAACCGTTCAGCCCCAGCATTTT
>-|TRBV6-2/TRBV6-3|TRBJ1-5|-
CASSPQGPPQHF
TGTGCCAGCAGTCCCCAGGGTCCGCCCCAGCATTTT
>-|TRBV5-1|TRBJ1-1|many
CASSIQGRTEAFF
TGCGCCAGCAGCATACAGGGTCGAACTGAAGCTTTCTTT
>-|TRBV11-2|TRBJ2-7|many
CASSPLGEQYF
TGTGCCAGCAGCCCGCTTGGCGAGCAGTACTTC
>-|TRBV6-5|TRBJ2-7|many
CASSYVGYYEQYF
TGTGCCAGCAGTTACGTTGGCTATTACGAGCAGTACTTC
>-|TRBV11-2|TRBJ2-3|many
CASSLIPLTDTQYF
TGTGCCAGCAGCTTAATCCCGCTTACAGATACGCAGTATTTT
>TRBD1|TRBV18|TRBJ2-6|-
CASSPLPGQGLPGANVLTF
TGTGCCAGCTCACCATTACCGGGACAGGGGTTACCTGGGGCCAACGTCCTGACTTTC
>TRBD2|TRBV2|TRBJ2-7|few
CASSEPGGGNYYEQYF
TGTGCCAGCAGTGAACCTGGGGGAGGGAACTACTACGAGCAGTACTTC
>-|TRBV11-2|TRBJ2-7|-
CASSLGVPYEQYF
TGTGCCAGCAGCTTAGGAGTTCCCTACGAGCAGTACTTC
>-|TRBV5-1|TRBJ1-5|few
CASSPEEYSNQPQHF
TGCGCCAGCAGCCCTGAAGAGTATAGCAATCAGCCCCAGCATTTT
>TRBD1|TRBV28|TRBJ1-2|few
CASSAPMDRGVSGYTF
TGTGCCAGCAGTGCTCCTATGGACAGGGGTGTGAGTGGCTACACCTTC
>TRBD1|TRBV28|TRBJ2-7|many
CASRRDRATYEQYF
TGTGCCAGCAGACGCGACAGGGCTACCTACGAGCAGTACTTC
>-|TRBV20-1|TRBJ1-2|-
CSAREGGYDGYIF
TGCAGTGCTAGAGAGGGAGGTTATGATGGCTACATCTTC
>-|TRBV30|TRBJ1-1|many
CAWRAITSGTEAFF
TGTGCCTGGAGAGCCATCACCTCGGGCACTGAAGCTTTCTTT
>-|TRBV6-1|TRBJ1-5|-
CASGPIRNQPQHF
TGTGCCAGCGGTCCTATCCGCAATCAGCCCCAGCATTTT
>TRBD2|TRBV10-3|TRBJ2-7|many
CAIGRSSGRDEQYF
TGTGCCATCGGACGATCGAGCGGGAGGGACGAGCAGTACTTC
>-|TRBV6-1|TRBJ2-7|few
CASSGLSHYEQYF
TGTGCCAGCAGCGGTCTTTCCCACTACGAGCAGTACTTC
>-|TRBV2|TRBJ2-4|many
CASSHGYRAGAKNIQYF
TGTGCCAGCAGTCACGGCTACAGGGCTGGGGCCAAAAACATTCAGTACTTC
>-|TRBV19|TRBJ2-2|many
CASTSRTEPNTGELFF
TGTGCCAGTACTTCCCGCACGGAACCGAACACCGGGGAGCTGTTTTTT
>TRBD1|TRBV28|TRBJ2-2|many
CASIETGAGELFF
TGTGCCAGCATCGAAACAGGGGCCGGGGAGCTGTTTTTT
>TRBD2|TRBV2|TRBJ2-7|many
CASSTLAQNPSYEQYF
TGTGCCAGCAGTACACTAGCGCAGAATCCCTCCTACGAGCAGTACTTC
>TRBD2|TRBV20-1|TRBJ2-3|many
CSARVRLAASTDTQYF
TGCAGTGCTAGAGTTCGACTAGCGGCTAGCACAGATACGCAGTATTTT
>TRBD1|TRBV30|TRBJ1-3|many
CAWSTGTGDYPGNTIYF
TGTGCCTGGAGTACCGGGACAGGGGACTATCCTGGAAACACCATATATTTT
>-|TRBV30|TRBJ1-5|many
CAWSVSTGSPQHF
TGTGCCTGGAGTGTTTCTACAGGGTCGCCCCAGCATTTT
>-|TRBV20-1|TRBJ2-4|many
CSARDGNGKDIQYF
TGCAGTGCTAGAGATGGTAACGGGAAGGACATTCAGTACTTC
>-|TRBV18|TRBJ2-2|few
CASSSSRPLAGTGELFF
TGTGCCAGCTCAAGTTCTCGCCCACTCGCAGGGACCGGGGAGCTGTTTTTT
>TRBD1|TRBV6-5|TRBJ2-7|-
CASSYSGTENYEQYF
TGTGCCAGCAGTTACTCGGGGACAGAGAACTACGAGCAGTACTTC
>-|TRBV28|TRBJ1-1|many
CASSLDRVGFEAFF
TGTGCCAGCAGTCTGGACAGAGTGGGCTTTGAAGCTTTCTTT
>-|TRBV5-4|TRBJ2-2|-
CASSSDFTNTGELFF
TGTGCCAGCAGCTCGGACTTTACGAACACCGGGGAGCTGTTTTTT
>-|TRBV18|TRBJ2-3|-
CASSGMGAGHARTDTQYF
TGTGCCAGCTCAGGTATGGGGGCAGGGCACGCACGCACAGATACGCAGTATTTT
>TRBD1|TRBV28|TRBJ2-7|many
CASSGDSTYEQYF
TGTGCCAGCAGCGGGGACAGCACCTACGAGCAGTACTTC
>-|TRBV3-1|TRBJ2-7|many
CASSQTSYEQYF
TGTGCCAGCAGCCAAACATCCTACGAGCAGTACTTC
>-|TRBV6-1|TRBJ2-1|-
CASSEAASPYNEQFF
TGTGCCAGCAGTGAAGCTGCGAGCCCCTACAATGAGCAGTTCTTC
>TRBD1|TRBV10-2|TRBJ1-5|-
CASREQGAVSQPQHF
TGCGCCAGCAGAGAACAGGGGGCTGTAAGTCAGCCCCAGCATTTT
>-|TRBV29-1|TRBJ2-1|few
CSVDSVAFNEQFF
TGCAGCGTTGATAGTGTAGCATTCAATGAGCAGTTCTTC
>-|TRBV7-2|TRBJ2-1|many
CASRDGRGGDEQFF
TGTGCCAGCAGGGACGGGAGAGGGGGTGATGAGCAGTTCTTC
>-|TRBV20-1|TRBJ2-7|once
CSATGGGEQYF
TGCAGTGCTACCGGGGGCGGGGAGCAGTACTTC
>-|TRBV19|TRBJ2-2|-
CASSLRQSANTGELFF
TGTGCCAGTAGTCTTAGACAGTCCGCGAACACCGGGGAGCTGTTTTTT
>TRBD1|TRBV2|TRBJ1-2|-
CASSRSKDRGWKGYTF
TGTGCCAGCAGTCGTAGCAAGGACAGGGGATGGAAAGGCTACACCTTC
>-|TRBV10-3|TRBJ2-7|-
CAISESRREQYF
TGTGCCATCAGTGAGTCGAGGAGGGAGCAGTACTTC
>-|TRBV7-3|TRBJ1-2|-
CAIGAWGYTF
TGTGCCATCGGGGCTTGGGGCTACACCTTC
>-|TRBV7-2|TRBJ2-5|-
CASSRRDQETQYF
TGTGCCAGCAGCAGAAGGGACCAAGAGACCCAGTACTTC
>-|TRBV7-3|TRBJ2-3|many
CASSLTADTQYF
TGTGCCAGCAGCTTAACGGCAGATACGCAGTATTTT
>-|TRBV11-2|TRBJ2-5|-
CASSSITVGTLETQYF
TGTGCCAGCAGCTCCATTACGGTCGGTACTCTAGAGACCCAGTACTTC
>-|TRBV6-1|TRBJ2-2|-
CASRPGGNTGELFF
TGTGCCAGTCGTCCCGGGGGGAACACCGGGGAGCTGTTTTTT
>-|TRBV28|TRBJ2-6|-
CASWGANVLTF
TGTGCCAGCTGGGGGGCCAACGTCCTGACTTTC
>TRBD1|TRBV5-1|TRBJ1-4|few
CASSDRGGNEKLFF
TGCGCCAGCAGCGACAGGGGTGGGAATGAAAAACTGTTTTTT
>-|TRBV11-2|TRBJ2-5|few
CASSLASGWGETQYF
TGTGCCAGCAGCTTAGCGTCGGGTTGGGGAGAGACCCAGTACTTC
>-|TRBV7-2|TRBJ2-7|many
CASIMGDEQYF
TGTGCCAGCATCATGGGGGATGAGCAGTACTTC
>TRBD2|TRBV5-1|TRBJ2-3|few
CASSLGLAGGPTPDTQYF
TGCGCCAGCAGCCTGGGACTAGCGGGAGGGCCTACCCCCGATACGCAGTATTTT
>-|TRBV20-1|TRBJ2-3|few
CSARAEGTDTQYF
TGCAGTGCTAGAGCGGAAGGCACAGATACGCAGTATTTT
>-|TRBV7-3|TRBJ2-3|-
CASSTGTLADTQYF
TGTGCCAGCAGCACCGGGACTCTGGCAGATACGCAGTATTTT
>-|TRBV6-2/TRBV6-3|TRBJ2-7|-
CASRKGQEFYEQYF
TGTGCCAGCAGAAAGGGACAAGAATTCTACGAGCAGTACTTC
>-|TRBV3-1|TRBJ1-5|many
CASSQDRMGASNQPQHF
TGTGCCAGCAGCCAAGATCGAATGGGGGCTAGCAATCAGCCCCAGCATTTT
>TRBD1|TRBV7-9|TRBJ1-5|-
CASSFAGQGVQPQHF
TGTGCCAGCAGCTTCGCGGGACAGGGGGTTCAGCCCCAGCATTTT
>-|TRBV5-5|TRBJ2-7|few
CASSFQTGATYEQYF
TGTGCCAGCAGCTTCCAGACAGGAGCTACCTACGAGCAGTACTTC
>-|TRBV5-1|TRBJ2-2|-
CASRFFNTGELFF
TGCGCCAGCAGATTTTTTAACACCGGGGAGCTGTTTTTT
>TRBD2|TRBV20-1|TRBJ2-3|many
CSASGLAGVLTQYF
TGCAGTGCTAGTGGCCTAGCGGGAGTTCTTACGCAGTATTTT